One T cell receptor (beta chain) is described in this entry. This entry comes from a study of shared clonotypes between healthy human individuals. Looking at the study overall: A donor's plate count was three for CD4 naive and three for CD4 memory; CD8 naive had two and CD8 memory one.

Germline V gene sequence: CDR1 SEHNR, CDR2 FQNEAQ (reference sequence). The length of the CDR3 is 14 residues. V was trimmed by 2 bases and J by 4 bases, leaving 9 bases between them. This table comes from immunoSEQ multiplex PCR, and its TCRdb copy is limited to in-frame clones, with some not included. The table has 1.6 million or so clones, about 98.5% seen once. This chain connects TRBV7-9 to TRBJ2-1; no firm D call. This sequence originates from a man under 40 in good health. The sequencing sample was made of naive CD4+ T cells sorted from blood. Stated subset: CD45RA+ positively selected. CDR3 nucleotide sequence: TGTGCCAGCAGCTTACTAATTCCATACAATGAGCAGTTCTTC. Translation gives CASSLLIPYNEQFF.